This T cell receptor beta chain was sequenced during a study of monozygotic twins with inflammatory bowel disease. The length of the CDR3 is 12 residues. Template switching appended UMIs that held a 6-nucleotide sample barcode. From the 5' RACE reads, TCRdb lists one entry per CDR3 protein and no DNA. In total, the table holds some 400,000 distinct CDR3 sequences. Material for sequencing was blood. This clonotype originated in a human donor with ulcerative colitis or Crohn's disease, or a healthy co-twin of an affected twin (not recorded which). The gene calls are TRBV12-3 or TRBV12-4 and TRBJ1-2. The CDR3 loop is CASSPRGSGYTF.